These 26 T cell receptor beta chains originate from one sample sequenced in a study of T cells in narcolepsy. Only in-frame clones appear in the TCRdb table, and some are missing; sequencing was by immunoSEQ multiplex PCR. This sample has roughly 40,000 clones, with over 75% found just once. Sequences were obtained from CD45RA- memory CD4+ T cells from PBMCs. The receptor source for this set is a human donor with narcolepsy.

The CDR3 DNA is TGCGCCAGCAGCCAAGAATTCGCGGCATCTGGGGCCAACGTCCTGACTTTC. It is translated as CASSQEFAASGANVLTF. The rearrangement joins TRBV4-3 to TRBJ2-6; D is uncertain. The V end lost 0 bases, the J end lost 1 base, and 10 bases lay between the germline ends. The germline gives CDR1 LGHNA, CDR2 YSLEER. This CDR3 has 17 residues.

The chain uses TRBV28 and TRBJ1-2; 9 positions match TRBD1. The V segment lost 5 bases and the J segment 4 bases; nucleotides outside the gene matches: 11. Per germline, CDR1 MDHEN and CDR2 SYDVKM. This CDR3 is built from 16 residues. The CDR3 spells CASSPIGTGIPYGYTF. The CDR3 coding sequence is TGTGCCAGCAGTCCTATAGGGACAGGGATTCCCTATGGCTACACCTTC.

In DNA, the CDR3 is TGTGCCAGCAGCGCCTCCGGGGGGGGGCTAGCGGGCACAGATACGCAGTATTTT. Translation gives CASSASGGGLAGTDTQYF. The chain couples TRBV7-2 to TRBJ2-3; 8 nucleotides match TRBD2. The CDR3 runs 18 residues. Unmatched junction bases numbered 14, after V lost 5 bases and J lost 1 base. Looked up from germline, CDR1 is SGHTA and CDR2 is FQGNSA.

The rearrangement links TRBV7-3 to TRBJ2-2; D could derive from TRBD1 or TRBD2 (6 bases each). Germline values: CDR1 SGHTA, CDR2 FQGTGA. V gave up 2 bases and J gave up 6 bases, with 10 bases separating them. CDR3 length: 14 residues. The CDR3 reads CASSLPGAAGELFF. CDR3 sequence (DNA): TGTGCCAGCAGCTTACCGGGGGCGGCCGGGGAGCTGTTTTTT. The full variable domain, rest sourced from reference TRBV7-3 and TRBJ2-2, is GAGVSQTPSNKVTEKGKYVELRCDPISGHTALYWYRQSLGQGPEFLIYFQGTGAADDSGLPNDRFFAVRPEGSVSTLKIQRTERGDSAVYLCASSLPGAAGELFFGEGSRLTVL.

This sequence joins TRBV15 and TRBJ1-4, with D tentatively TRBD1 (5 bases). CDR1 and CDR2 (germline): LNHNV, YYDKDF (reference sequence). The CDR3 runs 18 residues. V gave up 0 bases and J gave up 4 bases, with 18 bases separating them. CDR3 bases: TGTGCCACCAGCAGAGATAGGGACGCCAGTTTATTTAATGAAAAACTGTTTTTT. This encodes CATSRDRDASLFNEKLFF.

As concerns this clone: Compared with germline, one end of the junction differs, possibly owing to a read error. This chain connects TRBV9 to TRBJ2-2; perhaps TRBD2 as D (5 bases). The CDR3 is 13 residues long. CDR1 is SGDLS, CDR2 YYNGEE, per germline. The CDR3 DNA reads as TGTGCCAGCAGCCTCGGGAACGCCGGGGAGCTGTTTTTT. It yields the protein CASSLGNAGELFF.

CDR3 nucleotides: TGTGCCAGCAGCTTTCGAGGCGCTGGGGCCAACGTCCTGACTTTC. It translates to CASSFRGAGANVLTF. This chain connects TRBV5-6 to TRBJ2-6; the D is unclear. From germline, CDR1 is SGHDT and CDR2 YYEEEE. The CDR3 has 15 residues. Between the trimmed V and J ends, which lost 2 bases and 2 bases, there was a span of 8 bases.

The genes are TRBV30 and TRBJ1-2; a weak D match, TRBD1 (6 bases). The CDR3 contains 17 residues. Trimming took 3 bases from V and 4 from J, leaving 24 bases between them. The germline V gene has CDR1 GTSNPN and CDR2 SVGIG (reference sequence). CDR3 nucleotide sequence: TGTGCCTGGAGAGTGGGGGGCGCCTTCCGCCAAGTCTATGGCTACACCTTC. Translated: CAWRVGGAFRQVYGYTF. Full variable domain (rest looked up from reference TRBV30 and TRBJ1-2): SQTIHQWPATLVQPVGSPLSLECTVEGTSNPNLYWYRQAAGRGLQLLFYSVGIGQISSEVPQNLSASRPQDRQFILSSKKLLLSDSGFYLCAWRVGGAFRQVYGYTFGSGTRLTVV.

J is TRBJ2-3 and V is TRBV11-3; D possibly corresponds to TRBD2 (6 bases). The germline CDR1 and CDR2 sequences are SGHNT and YENEEA. This CDR3 spans 15 amino acids. V was cut by 1 base and J by 1 base, with 9 bases left in between. The DNA for the CDR3 is TGTGCCAGCAGCTTAGGTTGGGGGGGCACAGATACGCAGTATTTT. Protein product: CASSLGWGGTDTQYF.

The chain has TRBV28 and TRBJ1-6, with TRBD1 as a possible D gene (6 bases). From germline, CDR1 is MDHEN and CDR2 SYDVKM. The CDR3 consists of 15 residues. The ends were cut back, 4 bases at V and 5 bases at J, with 12 bases in the middle. The chain's CDR3 is CASSSRGGHNSPLHF. CDR3 DNA: TGTGCCAGCAGTTCGAGAGGGGGGCATAATTCACCCCTCCACTTT.

This chain links TRBV15 with TRBJ2-3; D is undetermined. This CDR3 contains 15 residues. Germline V CDR1 and CDR2: LNHNV, YYDKDF (reference sequence). Trimming cost V 0 bases and J 1 base, with 8 bases left between them. The CDR3 sequence is CATSRDGSRTDTQYF. CDR3 DNA: TGTGCCACCAGCAGAGACGGCAGTCGCACAGATACGCAGTATTTT.

This clone showed up just a few times. The chain has TRBV29-1 and TRBJ1-5; D is unresolved. The V and J ends lost 4 bases and 6 bases respectively, with 13 bases between them. The germline CDR1 and CDR2 sequences are SQVTM and ANQGSEA. This CDR3 region has 13 residues. CDR3 loop: CSVGDTKGQPQHF. DNA of the CDR3: TGCAGCGTTGGAGATACTAAGGGTCAGCCCCAGCATTTT.

The rearrangement joins TRBV7-9 to TRBJ2-5; D may be TRBD2 (6 bases). The V gene lost 5 bases and the J gene lost 5 bases, with 21 bases spanning the gap. The germline gives CDR1 SEHNR, CDR2 FQNEAQ (reference sequence). The CDR3 totals 16 residues. The CDR3 sequence is CASSPRPGLLGETQYF. DNA for the CDR3: TGTGCCAGCAGCCCACGGCCGGGACTTTTGGGTGAGACCCAGTACTTC.

This chain uses TRBV6-6 with TRBJ1-1; 8 nucleotides agree with TRBD1. Per germline, CDR1 MNHNY and CDR2 SVGAGI (reference sequence). This CDR3 has 14 amino acids. Trimming took 5 bases from V and 5 from J; bases not matched to a gene: 7. CDR3 DNA: TGTGCCAGCAGTCCCAACGGACAGGGAACTGAAGCTTTCTTT. This gives the protein CASSPNGQGTEAFF.

This chain links TRBV7-2 with TRBJ1-5; the match to TRBD1 covers 7 bases. This CDR3 comprises 15 residues. The germline V gene has CDR1 SGHTA and CDR2 FQGNSA. The V and J ends lost 10 bases and 5 bases, in that order; junction bases with no gene match: 14. CDR3 region: CATNAYDRVDQPQHF. Written as DNA, the CDR3 is TGTGCCACCAACGCCTACGACAGGGTTGATCAGCCCCAGCATTTT.

This clone was found a few times. This chain links TRBV6-5 with TRBJ1-4; the D gene is possibly TRBD1 (5 bases). Germline V CDR1 and CDR2: MNHEY, SVGAGI. CDR3 length equals 14 residues. The V gene lost 7 bases and the J gene lost 5 bases, with 14 bases spanning the gap. CDR3 in amino acids: CASTRGGRNEKLFF. DNA of the CDR3: TGTGCCAGCACTCGCGGGGGGAGGAATGAAAAACTGTTTTTT.

This sequence joins TRBV28 and TRBJ2-3; 8 bases are a match to TRBD2. Germline V CDR1 and CDR2: MDHEN, SYDVKM. This CDR3 comprises 13 residues. J lost 9 bases, V lost 11 bases, and 13 bases had no gene match. The CDR3 spells CASLRGEGGTQYF. The DNA for the CDR3 is TGTGCCTCTTTGCGGGGGGAAGGGGGAACGCAGTATTTT.

The rearrangement links TRBV4-2 to TRBJ1-4, with D possibly TRBD1 on 6 matching bases. V dropped 0 bases and J dropped 0 bases, with 11 bases sitting between them. The germline CDR1 and CDR2 sequences are LGHNA and YNFKEQ. The CDR3 is 17 residues long. The CDR3 reads CASSQDNRAATNEKLFF. CDR3 in DNA: TGTGCCAGCAGCCAAGATAACAGGGCGGCAACTAATGAAAAACTGTTTTTT.

The chain couples TRBV7-9 to TRBJ2-4; 8 bases align to TRBD2. CDR3 size: 17 residues. Trimming removed 5 bases from V and 1 base from J; junction bases left unmatched: 10. CDR1 is SEHNR and CDR2 is FQNEAQ in the germline V gene (reference sequence). CDR3 nucleotides: TGTGCCAGCAGCCCCAGGGGAGGCGGGGGGGCCAAAAACATTCAGTACTTC. Translated: CASSPRGGGGAKNIQYF. The whole variable domain, filled in from reference TRBV7-9 and TRBJ2-4, reads DTGVSQNPRHKITKRGQNVTFRCDPISEHNRLYWYRQTLGQGPEFLTYFQNEAQLEKSRLLSDRFSAERPKGSFSTLEIQRTEQGDSAMYLCASSPRGGGGAKNIQYFGAGTRLSVL.

This chain links TRBV7-2 with TRBJ1-4, with D possibly being TRBD1 (5 bases). V was shortened by 4 bases and J by 8 bases, with 23 bases between the two germline ends. Germline lookup yields CDR1 SGHTA and CDR2 FQGNSA. The CDR3 runs 17 residues. The DNA of the CDR3 is TGTGCCAGCAGCTCTACGGCCCTTGGGGGGGGAAAGGAAAAACTGTTTTTT. Protein product: CASSSTALGGGKEKLFF.

This chain connects TRBV19 to TRBJ2-3; 8 bases agree with TRBD2. V shed 7 bases and J 1 base; nucleotides not matched to a gene: 4. From germline, CDR1 is LNHDA and CDR2 SQIVND (reference sequence). The CDR3 covers 14 residues. The CDR3 sequence is CASTIGGGTDTQYF. The DNA for the CDR3 is TGTGCCAGTACGATCGGGGGGGGCACAGATACGCAGTATTTT. Combining the CDR3 with reference TRBV19 and TRBJ2-3 gives the whole variable domain DGGITQSPKYLFRKEGQNVTLSCEQNLNHDAMYWYRQDPGQGLRLIYYSQIVNDFQKGDIAEGYSVSREKKESFPLTVTSAQKNPTAFYLCASTIGGGTDTQYFGPGTRLTVL.

V and J are TRBV19 and TRBJ1-1, with D possibly being TRBD1 (6 bases). With 3 bases removed from V and 3 bases from J, the gap between germline ends came to 14 bases. CDR1 and CDR2 (germline): LNHDA, SQIVND (reference sequence). The CDR3 has 15 residues. The CDR3, as DNA: TGTGCCAGTAGTATTGCCCCGAGGGGGGACACTGAAGCTTTCTTT. This codes for CASSIAPRGDTEAFF.

This chain joins TRBV25-1 and TRBJ1-2, with 10 nucleotides matching TRBD1. CDR1 and CDR2 (germline): MGHDK, SYGVNS. Trimming at V came to 4 bases and at J to 5 bases, leaving 13 bases not matched to a gene. The CDR3 extends over 17 amino acids. The CDR3 sequence: CASSASWGTGDKYGYTF. The CDR3 DNA reads TGTGCCAGCAGTGCCTCTTGGGGGACAGGGGATAAGTATGGCTACACCTTC.

This chain uses TRBV11-3 with TRBJ2-3, with D unclear. CDR1 and CDR2 (germline): SGHNT, YENEEA. CDR3 length equals 13 residues. Trimming removed 1 base from V and 6 bases from J, with 8 bases in between. The CDR3, as DNA: TGTGCCAGCAGCTTAGGGCGATCCGATACGCAGTATTTT. Encoded protein: CASSLGRSDTQYF.

The chain carries TRBV7-7 and TRBJ2-3, with D perhaps matching TRBD1 (5 bases). The CDR3 is made up of 14 amino acids. Germline CDR1 is SSHAT and CDR2 is FNYEAQ (reference sequence). V lost 5 bases and J lost 0, with 9 bases in between. CDR3 sequence (DNA): TGTGCCAGCAGCCCCAGACAGAGCACAGATACGCAGTATTTT. Translation: CASSPRQSTDTQYF.

The chain links TRBV25-1 to TRBJ1-2; D is unclear. CDR3 length: 13 residues. Germline loops: CDR1 MGHDK, CDR2 SYGVNS. The V end lost 2 bases, the J end lost 7 bases, and 11 bases lay between the germline ends. The CDR3 spells CASSEGGRIGYTF. The CDR3 DNA reads TGTGCCAGCAGTGAAGGAGGCAGGATTGGCTACACCTTC.